Listed below are T cell receptor beta chains from one sample, sequenced in a study of CD8 T cells in Susac syndrome. MiXCR, applied by TCRdb to the immunoSEQ multiplex PCR reads, yields one record per CDR3 protein. The repertoire holds 200,000 to 250,000 distinct CDR3 sequences, with 95% as singletons. Source material: CD4+ T cells from PBMCs. The receptor source for this set is a human donor with multiple sclerosis. CDR3s include the opening cysteine and the closing phenylalanine or tryptophan. Fields, in order: clone size, D gene, V gene, J gene, CDR3 DNA, CDR3 protein. The D gene is left open where the match is weak. Not every row has a clone size; where given, it reads once, few, many or a size class.

>once|TRBD1|TRBV5-6|TRBJ2-1
TGTGCCAGCCGAGCCGGGACAGGGGGCAATGAGCAGTTCTTC
CASRAGTGGNEQFF
>NA|NA|TRBV30|TRBJ2-3
TGTGCCTGGAGTGTAATGCAGCCGGGCACAGATACGCAGTATTTT
CAWSVMQPGTDTQYF
>NA|NA|TRBV29-1|TRBJ1-2
TGCAGCGTTGATCCAGGGTGGTCTGGCTACACCTTC
CSVDPGWSGYTF
>NA|NA|TRBV7-8|TRBJ2-2
TGTGCCAGCAGCGAAAGGGGCTGGGCGACCGGGGAGCTGTTTTTT
CASSERGWATGELFF
>NA|NA|TRBV7-3|TRBJ2-2
TGTGCCAGCAGCTTAGCCGCGAAGACCGGGGAGCTGTTTTTT
CASSLAAKTGELFF
>NA|TRBD1|TRBV7-2|TRBJ2-5
TGTGCCAGCAGCTCCGCCCCCGGGACAGGAGAGACCCAGTACTTC
CASSSAPGTGETQYF
>NA|TRBD1|TRBV19|TRBJ1-2
TGTGCCAGTAGTGCCGAAGGACAGGGGGGAGACTATGGCTACACCTTC
CASSAEGQGGDYGYTF
>NA|NA|TRBV5-1|TRBJ1-1
TGCGCCAGCAGTGAAACCTCCCGGAACACTGAAGCTTTCTTT
CASSETSRNTEAFF
>NA|TRBD1|TRBV7-8|TRBJ2-7
TGTGCCAGCAGCTTCTCGGGACAGTCATACGAGCAGTACTTC
CASSFSGQSYEQYF
>NA|TRBD1|TRBV30|TRBJ2-5
TGTGCCTGGAGTGGGACAGGACAAGAGACCCAGTACTTC
CAWSGTGQETQYF
>NA|NA|TRBV27|TRBJ1-5
TGTGCCCGGACCCTTCAGCCCCAGCATTTT
CARTLQPQHF
>NA|NA|TRBV24-1|TRBJ2-3
TGTGCCACCAGTGATTCAGGGATTCCAGATACGCAGTATTTT
CATSDSGIPDTQYF
>NA|NA|TRBV12-3/TRBV12-4|TRBJ1-2
TGTGCCAGCAGTTTAGCCACCAACTATGGCTACACCTTC
CASSLATNYGYTF
>NA|NA|TRBV30|TRBJ2-3
TGTGCCTGGGTCCCTAGCACAGATACGCAGTATTTT
CAWVPSTDTQYF
>NA|TRBD1|TRBV30|TRBJ1-5
TGTGCCTGGAGTGCTGGACAGGGGGCGTACCAGCCCCAGCATTTT
CAWSAGQGAYQPQHF
>NA|NA|TRBV7-9|TRBJ1-5
TGTGCCAGCAGCTTAGGTAGGGACCAGCCCCAGCATTTT
CASSLGRDQPQHF
>NA|NA|TRBV7-2|TRBJ2-7
TGTGCCAGCATCTCGGCCGCAGGGACGTCCTACGAGCAGTACTTC
CASISAAGTSYEQYF
>NA|NA|TRBV20-1|TRBJ2-2
TGCAGTGCCGTAGGGGGGACGAACACCGGGGAGCTGTTTTTT
CSAVGGTNTGELFF
>NA|NA|TRBV9|TRBJ2-6
TGTGCCAGCAGCGTAGTGGGGGCCGGGGCCAACGTCCTGACTTTC
CASSVVGAGANVLTF
>NA|TRBD2|TRBV9|TRBJ2-1
TGTGCCAGCAGCCCATTAGCGGGGGGGCCCTACAATGAGCAGTTCTTC
CASSPLAGGPYNEQFF
>NA|NA|TRBV19|TRBJ1-2
TGTGCCAGTAGTAAGGGACACGGGCTTAACTATGGCTACACCTTC
CASSKGHGLNYGYTF
>NA|NA|TRBV7-3|TRBJ1-6
TGTGCCAGCAGCGCGACAGTATTAAATTCACCCCTCCACTTT
CASSATVLNSPLHF
>once|NA|TRBV20-1|TRBJ2-1
TGCAGTGCCCAGAGACCCAACCCCAATGAGCAGTTCTTC
CSAQRPNPNEQFF
>NA|TRBD1|TRBV7-9|TRBJ1-2
TGTGCCAGCGGAGGACAGGGGGAAATGGGATATGGTGGCTACACCTTC
CASGGQGEMGYGGYTF
>NA|TRBD2|TRBV6-6|TRBJ2-1
TGTGCCAGCAACGGACTAGCGGGGGCGGGGGGGTTCTTC
CASNGLAGAGGFF
>NA|NA|TRBV18|TRBJ1-1
TGTGCCAGCTCACCACCCCAACGAGGGGAGAACACTGAAGCTTTCTTT
CASSPPQRGENTEAFF
>NA|NA|TRBV19|TRBJ2-1
TGTGCCAGTACCCAAGGAGGGGCAGTAAACAATGAGCAGTTCTTC
CASTQGGAVNNEQFF
>once|NA|TRBV12-3/TRBV12-4|TRBJ2-7
TGTGCCAGCAGTTTAGCGGGGGGGCTCGAACGTTTC
CASSLAGGLERF
>NA|TRBD1|TRBV7-9|TRBJ2-7
TGTGCCAGCAGCTTACAGGGGGAGTCCTACGAGCAGTACTTC
CASSLQGESYEQYF
>NA|NA|TRBV21-1|TRBJ1-3
TGTGCCAGCTGGACTGCTCCTGGAAACACCATATATTTT
CASWTAPGNTIYF
>NA|TRBD2|TRBV7-3|TRBJ2-3
TGTGCCAGCAGCTTGGGACTAGCGGGGATAAGCACAGATACGCAGTATTTT
CASSLGLAGISTDTQYF
>NA|NA|TRBV7-7|TRBJ2-3
TGTGCTAGCAGCTTAGACGGCGATACGCAGTATTTT
CASSLDGDTQYF
>NA|NA|TRBV20-1|TRBJ2-5
TGCAGTGCAAGGGGGGGGCTTCGGGAGACCCAGTACTTC
CSARGGLRETQYF
>NA|TRBD2|TRBV30|TRBJ2-7
TGTGCCTGGAAACGGGGGGCCTACGAGCAGTACTTC
CAWKRGAYEQYF
>NA|NA|TRBV27|TRBJ1-2
TGTGCCAGCAGGATGCTTTACGGGGGGACGGATAACTATGGCTACACCTTC
CASRMLYGGTDNYGYTF
>NA|TRBD1|TRBV6-1|TRBJ2-7
TGTGCCAGCAGTCCAGACCCTCCAGGGACAGGGAGATACGAGCAGTACTTC
CASSPDPPGTGRYEQYF
>NA|NA|TRBV7-3|TRBJ2-3
TGTGCCAGCAGTTCTCGGACGGGTAGCACAGATACGCAGTATTTT
CASSSRTGSTDTQYF
>NA|TRBD1|TRBV7-3|TRBJ1-1
TGTGCCAGCAGCCAACAGGGGGCGACCACTGAAGCTTTCTTT
CASSQQGATTEAFF
>NA|TRBD2|TRBV4-2|TRBJ2-3
TGTGCCAGCAGCCAGACCGGTACTAGCGGGGCCACAGATACGCAGTATTTT
CASSQTGTSGATDTQYF
>NA|NA|TRBV7-9|TRBJ2-7
TGTGCCAGCAGCTTATCCGGGACGGTCTACGAGCAGTACTTC
CASSLSGTVYEQYF
>NA|NA|TRBV28|TRBJ2-5
TGTGCCGCCGGCCGTTCCGAGACCCAGTACTTC
CAAGRSETQYF
>NA|NA|TRBV30|TRBJ1-5
TGTGCCGGATCGACAGGAGCGAGCAATCAGCCCCAGCATTTT
CAGSTGASNQPQHF